The 15 T cell receptor beta chains listed next were all sequenced from one sample in a study of T cell repertoires in ileal Crohn's disease. Using immunoSEQ multiplex PCR, the repertoire was profiled, and TCRdb retains in-frame clones only, with some absent. The profile covers around 2,400 clones, with about 70% appearing a single time and about 40% taken by the ten largest. Time point reported: neoterminal ileum biopsy at postoperative endoscopy, about 6 months after surgery. The sequencing input was ileal tissue. These receptors originate from an adult with Crohn's disease.

The chain has TRBV27 and TRBJ1-2, with 7 bases identical to TRBD1. With 6 bases clipped from V and 8 bases from J, the junction kept 9 bases outside the gene matches. CDR3 size: 13 residues. CDR1 MNHEY and CDR2 SMNVEV come from the germline V gene (reference sequence). CDR3 nucleotides: TGTGCCAGCAGCACATACAGGGGAGACGGCTACACCTTC. It yields the protein CASSTYRGDGYTF.

This clone was counted once. This likely comes from a read error, as the CDR3 has no conserved phenylalanine or tryptophan at its end. The rearrangement joins TRBV30 to TRBJ1-2; 7 nucleotides match TRBD1. V was clipped by 4 bases and J by 6 bases; unmatched bases: 11. In germline, CDR1 is GTSNPN, CDR2 SVGIG (reference sequence). The CDR3 is made up of 14 amino acids. CDR3 sequence reads: CAWTKTGPVNGYTL. The CDR3 nucleotides read TGTGCCTGGACTAAGACAGGGCCCGTGAATGGCTACACCCTC.

This clone was counted between two and nine times. The J gene is TRBJ2-7, the V gene TRBV29-1; D perhaps matches TRBD1 (5 bases). The V gene lost 6 bases and the J gene lost 7 bases, with 16 bases spanning the gap. Germline CDR1 reads SQVTM; CDR2 reads ANQGSEA. The CDR3 length is 12 residues. CDR3 sequence reads: CSVKGASWEQYF. The CDR3 bases are TGCAGCGTAAAAGGGGCCTCCTGGGAGCAGTACTTC.

This clone was counted only a few times. The rearrangement joins TRBV5-1 to TRBJ2-1; TRBD2 matches at 10 bases. The CDR3 is 17 residues long. V lost 0 bases to trimming and J lost 4 bases; unmatched junction nucleotides: 7. Per germline, CDR1 SGHRS and CDR2 YFSETQ. As DNA, the CDR3 is TGCGCCAGCAGCTTGGTGCCTAGCGGGGGCCCTTACAATGAGCAGTTCTTC. Translation gives CASSLVPSGGPYNEQFF.

This clone occurred once. This chain connects TRBV7-2 to TRBJ2-3, with D hard to call. Trimming took off 4 bases at V and 4 bases at J, with 12 bases between the two ends. This CDR3 spans 14 amino acids. Germline V CDR1 and CDR2: SGHTA, FQGNSA. The CDR3 coding sequence is TGTGCCAGCAGCTCGTACCTACGCTCAGATACGCAGTATTTT. Its translation is CASSSYLRSDTQYF.

V usage is TRBV28 and J usage is TRBJ1-2, with a possible D match to TRBD1 (6 bases). Germline-derived CDR1 and CDR2 are MDHEN and SYDVKM. CDR3 length: 15 amino acids. Trimming stripped 3 bases from V and 4 bases from J, with 15 bases between. The CDR3 DNA is TGTGCCAGCAGTTTGGGGGGGGCTGATGGCTATGGCTACACCTTC. Its protein product is CASSLGGADGYGYTF.

This chain connects TRBV27 to TRBJ2-7; 13 bases agree with TRBD2. V gave up 6 bases and J gave up 5 bases; unmatched junction bases: 10. Germline CDR1 and CDR2: MNHEY and SMNVEV (reference sequence). The CDR3 is 16 residues long. CDR3 protein: CASRPDWTSGSHEQYF. The CDR3 nucleotides are TGTGCCAGCAGACCCGACTGGACTAGCGGGAGCCACGAGCAGTACTTC.

This clone counts as large. V gene TRBV7-2 combines with J gene TRBJ2-7; 7 bases align to TRBD1. Per germline, CDR1 SGHTA and CDR2 FQGNSA. Trimming at V came to 6 bases and at J to 3 bases, leaving 8 bases not matched to a gene. CDR3 length: 14 amino acids. The CDR3 nucleotides read TGTGCCAGCAGACCGTCGGGACAGAACTACGAGCAGTACTTC. This sequence encodes CASRPSGQNYEQYF.

V usage is TRBV29-1 and J usage is TRBJ2-3, with 7 bases aligning to TRBD1. The V gene's germline CDR1 is SQVTM and CDR2 ANQGSEA. The length of the CDR3 is 10 residues. Trimming took 6 bases from V and 14 from J; bases not matched to a gene: 8. The CDR3 sequence is CSVRDDRVYF. CDR3 nucleotide sequence: TGCAGCGTAAGGGATGACAGGGTGTATTTT.

The sample holds one count of this clone. The chain employs TRBV27 and TRBJ2-1; 12 nucleotides agree with TRBD2. This CDR3 has 16 amino acids. The V and J ends lost 4 bases and 7 bases, in that order; junction bases with no gene match: 8. The germline V gene has CDR1 MNHEY and CDR2 SMNVEV (reference sequence). The CDR3 region is CASSSTSSGRANEQFF. DNA of the CDR3: TGTGCCAGCAGTTCGACTTCTAGCGGGAGGGCAAATGAGCAGTTCTTC.

V usage is TRBV6-9 and J usage is TRBJ1-1, with D unclear. The CDR3 sequence is 14 residues long. Trimming took off 5 bases at V and 0 bases at J, with 10 bases between the two ends. Germline CDR1 MNHGY, CDR2 SVAAGI. CDR3 amino acids: CASSAFLVNTEAFF. The CDR3 DNA sequence: TGTGCCAGCAGTGCCTTTCTAGTGAACACTGAAGCTTTCTTT.

The chain carries TRBV6-1 and TRBJ2-5; TRBD1 might be the D (5 bases). The J call may be mistaken, given a closer DNA end match to TRBJ2-7. In germline, CDR1 is MNHNS, CDR2 SASEGT. The CDR3 extends over 17 amino acids. Here the CDR3 DNA reads TGTGCCAGCAGTGAAGGGGGCCTAAAAGGCCCTGCCTACGAGCAGTACTTC. Amino acids: CASSEGGLKGPAYEQYF.

The J gene is TRBJ2-6, the V gene TRBV7-2; weak D call: TRBD2 (7 bases). This CDR3 has 17 residues. With 3 bases removed from V and 0 bases from J, the gap between germline ends came to 12 bases. Per the germline V gene, CDR1 is SGHTA and CDR2 is FQGNSA. The CDR3 sequence: CASSLRGGTSGANVLTF. The CDR3 nucleotides are TGTGCCAGCAGCTTGAGGGGGGGGACCTCTGGGGCCAACGTCCTGACTTTC.

V is TRBV18 and J is TRBJ2-1; TRBD1 matches 8 bases. In germline, CDR1 is KGHSH, CDR2 LQKENI. The CDR3 sequence is 18 residues long. The trim removed 3 bases at V and 3 bases at J, leaving 13 bases unmatched. The CDR3 spells CASSPGQAVMSFYNEQFF. For the CDR3, the DNA is TGTGCCAGCTCACCGGGACAGGCGGTTATGTCGTTCTACAATGAGCAGTTCTTC.

CDR3 sequence: CASKPDGGSNEKLFF. The CDR3 nucleotides are TGTGCCAGCAAGCCAGACGGGGGTAGTAACGAAAAACTGTTTTTT. The chain recombines TRBV2 with TRBJ1-4, with D perhaps matching TRBD1 (5 bases). This CDR3 spans 15 amino acids. V was pared by 7 bases and J by 8 bases, with 20 bases between. CDR1 is SNHLY, CDR2 FYNNEI, per germline.